This T cell receptor beta chain came from a study of blood T cells in healthy people across ages. The use of a sample-barcoded 5' primer and a J-beta primer mix characterized a second PCR of roughly 6 to 11 cycles. MiXCR was run by TCRdb on the 5' RACE reads, yielding one entry per CDR3 protein. The data show 1 million or so distinct CDR3 sequences, under 30% seen once. This CDR3 has 12 amino acids. The V gene's germline CDR1 is DFQATT and CDR2 SNEGSKA (reference sequence). The V end was cut by 6 bases, the J end by 6 bases, with 13 bases between. Another study also made use of these data, one on T cells of mothers and their children. That investigation notes: Among related mother-child pairs, overlap was slightly higher than in unrelated pairs, though not significantly.

This receptor was taken from a girl aged 2-15 years in good health. The chain has TRBV20-1 and TRBJ2-3, with D perhaps matching TRBD2 (6 bases). Sequenced input: blood. The CDR3 sequence is CSATTGVDTQYF. Written as DNA, the CDR3 is TGCAGTGCCACGACGGGGGTGGATACGCAGTATTTT.